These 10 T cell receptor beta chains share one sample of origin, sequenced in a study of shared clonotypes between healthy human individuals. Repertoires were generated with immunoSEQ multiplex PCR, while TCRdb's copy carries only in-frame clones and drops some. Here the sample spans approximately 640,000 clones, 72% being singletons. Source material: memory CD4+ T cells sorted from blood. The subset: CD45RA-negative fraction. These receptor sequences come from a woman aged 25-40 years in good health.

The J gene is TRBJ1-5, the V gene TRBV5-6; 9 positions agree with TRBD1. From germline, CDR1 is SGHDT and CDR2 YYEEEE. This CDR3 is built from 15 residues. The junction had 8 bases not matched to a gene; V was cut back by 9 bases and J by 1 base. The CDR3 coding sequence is TGTGCCACCGGCCGGGACAGGGACAGCAATCAGCCCCAGCATTTT. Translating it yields CATGRDRDSNQPQHF.

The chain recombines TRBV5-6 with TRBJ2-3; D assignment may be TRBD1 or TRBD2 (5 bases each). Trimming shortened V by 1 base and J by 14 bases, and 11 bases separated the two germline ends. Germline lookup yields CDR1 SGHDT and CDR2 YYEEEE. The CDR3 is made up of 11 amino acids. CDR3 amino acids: CASSLFGGPYF. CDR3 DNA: TGTGCCAGCAGCTTGTTTGGGGGACCGTATTTT.

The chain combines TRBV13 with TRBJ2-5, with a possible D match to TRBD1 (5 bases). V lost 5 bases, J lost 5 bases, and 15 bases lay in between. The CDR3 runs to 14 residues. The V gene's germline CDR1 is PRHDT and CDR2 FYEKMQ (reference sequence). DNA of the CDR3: TGTGCCAGCAGCACCTCCCAGGGTCGGGAGACCCAGTACTTC. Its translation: CASSTSQGRETQYF. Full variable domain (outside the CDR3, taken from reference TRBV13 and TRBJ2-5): AAGVIQSPRHLIKEKRETATLKCYPIPRHDTVYWYQQGPGQDPQFLISFYEKMQSDKGSIPDRFSAQQFSDYHSELNMSSLELGDSALYFCASSTSQGRETQYFGPGTRLLVL.

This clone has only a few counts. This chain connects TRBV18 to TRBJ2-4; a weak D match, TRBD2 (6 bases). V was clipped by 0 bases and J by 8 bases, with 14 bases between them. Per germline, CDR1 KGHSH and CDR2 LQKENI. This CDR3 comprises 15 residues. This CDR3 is CASSPPLAGKDIQYF. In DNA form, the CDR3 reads TGTGCCAGCTCACCACCACTGGCGGGGAAGGACATTCAGTACTTC.

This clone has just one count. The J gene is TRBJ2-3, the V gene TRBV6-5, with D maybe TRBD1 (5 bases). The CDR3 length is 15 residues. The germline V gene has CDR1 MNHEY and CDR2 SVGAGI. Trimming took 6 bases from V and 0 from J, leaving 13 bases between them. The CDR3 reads CASSLQDASTDTQYF. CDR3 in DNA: TGTGCCAGCAGCCTACAGGATGCTAGCACAGATACGCAGTATTTT.

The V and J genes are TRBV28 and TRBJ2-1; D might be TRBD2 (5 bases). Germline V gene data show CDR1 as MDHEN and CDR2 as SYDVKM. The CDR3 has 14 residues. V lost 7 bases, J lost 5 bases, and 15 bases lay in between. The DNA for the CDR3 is TGTGCCAGCACTAACGGCGGGTTCAACAATGAGCAGTTCTTC. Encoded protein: CASTNGGFNNEQFF.

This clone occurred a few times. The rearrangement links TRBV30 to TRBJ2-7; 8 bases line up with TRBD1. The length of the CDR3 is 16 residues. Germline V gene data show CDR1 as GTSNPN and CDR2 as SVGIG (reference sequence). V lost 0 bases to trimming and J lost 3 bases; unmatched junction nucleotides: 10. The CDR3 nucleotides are TGTGCCTGGAGTGTAAAGGACAGGGCCAGGGGCTACGAGCAGTACTTC. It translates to CAWSVKDRARGYEQYF.

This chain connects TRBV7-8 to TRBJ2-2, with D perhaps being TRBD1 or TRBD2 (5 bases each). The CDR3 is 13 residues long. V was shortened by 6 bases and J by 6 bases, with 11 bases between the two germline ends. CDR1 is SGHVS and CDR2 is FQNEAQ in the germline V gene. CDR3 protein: CASRRGTAGELFF. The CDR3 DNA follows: TGTGCCAGCAGAAGAGGGACCGCCGGGGAGCTGTTTTTT.

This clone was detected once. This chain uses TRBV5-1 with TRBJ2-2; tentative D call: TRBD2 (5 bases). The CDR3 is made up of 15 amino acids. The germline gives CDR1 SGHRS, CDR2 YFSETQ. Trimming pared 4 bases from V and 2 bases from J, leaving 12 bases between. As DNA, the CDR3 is TGCGCCAGCAGCCCTCTCAGCGGAAACACCGGGGAGCTGTTTTTT. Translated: CASSPLSGNTGELFF.

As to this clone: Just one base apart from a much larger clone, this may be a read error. The CDR3 region is CASSLRDEQYF. The DNA of the CDR3 is TGTGCCAGCAGTTTAAGGGACGAGCAGTACTTC. The J gene is TRBJ2-7, the V gene TRBV28; D uncertain. V was pared by 2 bases and J by 5 bases, with 4 bases between. CDR3 length equals 11 residues. Germline-derived CDR1 and CDR2 are MDHEN and SYDVKM.